A single sample gave rise to the 3 T cell receptor beta chains below, sequenced in a study of blood T cell repertoires in COVID-19 (dated by TCRdb to 2018 to 2021). Library generation was performed with the immunoSEQ multiplex PCR assay. The immuneACCESS repertoire file appears here via TCRdb, limited to in-frame rearrangements. These files lack a portion of the clones; in checked studies, under half of the deficit traces to unresolved V genes, and the cause of the others is not known. In this sample the table shows more than 85,000 clones, roughly 80% of which occur a single time. Clones ranked in the top ten supply approximately 24% of the sample. The material sequenced was peripheral blood. Source of these receptors: a human donor in a cohort sampled during active COVID-19.

The chain employs TRBV10-3 and TRBJ2-1; TRBD1 aligns across 7 bases. Losses at the gene ends were 7 bases for V and 8 bases for J; bases not matched to a gene: 11. CDR1 ENHRY and CDR2 SYGVKD come from the germline V gene. The CDR3 runs 14 residues. CDR3 coding DNA: TGTGCCATCAAGTTTGGGACAGCCGGCGATGAGCAGTTCTTC. Protein: CAIKFGTAGDEQFF.

This clone was observed a few times. This chain links TRBV5-1 with TRBJ1-1, with a tentative D call TRBD1 (5 bases). Germline CDR1 reads SGHRS; CDR2 reads YFSETQ. The CDR3 has 14 residues. Deletions cut 2 bases from V and 1 base from J, with 9 bases between. The CDR3 spells CASSLGHPNTEAFF. DNA for the CDR3: TGCGCCAGCAGCTTAGGACACCCGAACACTGAAGCTTTCTTT.

The chain links TRBV18 to TRBJ1-1, with no clear D. Trimming removed 2 bases at V and 1 base at J, with 11 bases between. Germline loops: CDR1 KGHSH, CDR2 LQKENI. This CDR3 spans 15 amino acids. The DNA for the CDR3 is TGTGCCAGCTCACCATGGGAGGGAGAGAACACTGAAGCTTTCTTT. Protein sequence: CASSPWEGENTEAFF.